Each of the 26 T cell receptor beta chains below was sequenced from the same sample in a study of tissue T cells after allogeneic stem cell transplantation. The time point: mouse harvest day 14 after allogeneic transplant. The graft held 10^6 splenic CD5+ T cells and 10^7 T-cell-depleted bone marrow cells. The assay was immunoSEQ multiplex PCR, and TCRdb's table has in-frame clones only and misses some. The table has about 6,800 clones, approximately 34% seen once. The sample was skin. Receptors originate from a female BALB/c mouse given C57BL/6 T cells with graft-versus-host disease after an allogeneic hematopoietic cell transplant.

A note on this clone: Mouse gene names apply. The sequence runs out 1 residue before the end of the CDR3; the remainder is reconstructed from the germline J gene. The V gene is TRBV1, the J gene TRBJ2-2; D gene unclear. V lost 1 base to trimming and J lost 1 base, with 4 bases between them. The CDR3 consists of 14 residues. Per the germline V gene, CDR1 is NSQYPW and CDR2 is LRSPGD (reference sequence). The CDR3 loop is CTCSAGQNTGQLYF. The covered CDR3 bases are TGCACCTGCAGTGCAGGCCAAAACACCGGGCAGCTCTAC.

On this clone: These gene names are mouse names. The read terminates 1 residue ahead of where the CDR3 ends, so the germline J gene completes it. The chain uses TRBV26 and TRBJ2-4, with D tentatively TRBD2 (6 bases). V lost 6 bases, J lost 4 bases, and 8 bases lay in between. Germline V CDR1 and CDR2: KGHPV, FQNQEV (reference sequence). The CDR3 runs to 12 residues. CDR3 protein: CASSRGENTLYF. The DNA read from the CDR3 is TGTGCCAGCAGCCGGGGGGAAAACACCTTGTAC.

As to this clone: Gene and germline names: mouse. The read ends 1 residue before the CDR3 terminus; that terminus is restored from the germline J gene. The identical CDR3 is also encoded by other nucleotide sequences in the sample. This chain uses TRBV26 with TRBJ1-1, with D hard to call. The CDR3 runs to 13 residues. V lost 2 bases and J 0 bases, leaving 4 bases between the germline ends. From germline, CDR1 is KGHPV and CDR2 FQNQEV (reference sequence). CDR3 bases read: TGTGCCAGCAGTCTGAGTGCAAACACAGAAGTCTTC. This codes for CASSLSANTEVF. The CDR3, in full, reads CASSLSANTEVFF.

This clone was seen a handful of times. Gene names are the mouse ones. CDR3 in amino acids: CASSSRDRAAETLYF. The CDR3 bases that were read are TGTGCCAGCAGTTCCCGGGACAGGGCGGCAGAAACGCTGTAT. The chain employs TRBV26 and TRBJ2-3; 9 bases fit TRBD1. The read stops 1 residue short of the end of the CDR3; the missing end is completed from the germline J gene. The J segment lost 3 bases and the V segment lost 5 bases, leaving 6 bases of the junction unmatched. The CDR3 runs to 15 residues. From germline, CDR1 is KGHPV and CDR2 FQNQEV (reference sequence). The full variable domain, its missing parts supplied by reference TRBV26 and TRBJ2-3, is NSKVIQTPRYLVKGQGQKAKMRCIPEKGHPVVFWYQQNKNNEFKFLINFQNQEVLQQIDMTEKRFSAECPSNSPCSLEIQSSEAGDSALYLCASSSRDRAAETLYFGSGTRLTVL.

About this clone itself: The germline and genes are mouse ones. Read data end 1 residue before the CDR3 end; the end is taken from the germline J gene. The gene calls are TRBV5 and TRBJ2-3, with 9 nucleotides matching TRBD2. The germline CDR1 and CDR2 sequences are LGHNA and YNLKQL (reference sequence). V lost 0 bases, J lost 0 bases, and 4 bases stayed unmatched. The CDR3 spans 17 residues. The DNA read from the CDR3 is TGTGCCAGCAGCCAAGATCTGGGGGGGTCTAGTGCAGAAACGCTGTAT. This translates into CASSQDLGGSSAETLY. In full, the CDR3 reads CASSQDLGGSSAETLYF.

Remarks on this clone: Gene names follow the mouse nomenclature. The read stops 1 residue short of the end of the CDR3; the missing end is completed from the germline J gene. The chain has TRBV1 and TRBJ1-6; D gene unclear. TRBJ1-6 is classed as an ORF, of uncertain function. Germline values: CDR1 NSQYPW, CDR2 LRSPGD (reference sequence). The CDR3 length is 15 residues. With 0 bases removed from V and 8 bases from J, the gap between germline ends came to 11 bases. CDR3 bases read: TGCACCTGCAGTGCAGATCTCCTGGGCGATTCGCCCCTCTAC. It specifies CTCSADLLGDSPLY. The entire CDR3 protein is CTCSADLLGDSPLYF.

On this clone: Here the gene names and germline are mouse. The CDR3 extends 1 residue past the end of the read, so its final part is completed from the germline J gene. The chain recombines TRBV26 with TRBJ2-2, with a tentative D call TRBD1 (5 bases). Germline CDR1 KGHPV, CDR2 FQNQEV (reference sequence). The V and J ends lost 4 bases and 0 bases respectively, with 9 bases between them. The CDR3 spans 15 residues. The sequenced CDR3 bases are TGTGCCAGCAGTCCTCCGACAGCAAACACCGGGCAGCTCTAC. Its translation is CASSPPTANTGQLY. The whole CDR3 sequence is CASSPPTANTGQLYF. The complete variable domain, with remaining parts taken from reference TRBV26 and TRBJ2-2, reads NSKVIQTPRYLVKGQGQKAKMRCIPEKGHPVVFWYQQNKNNEFKFLINFQNQEVLQQIDMTEKRFSAECPSNSPCSLEIQSSEAGDSALYLCASSPPTANTGQLYFGEGSKLTVL.

Concerning this clone: Gene names and germline refer to mouse. With the read ending 1 residue before the CDR3 end, the germline J gene is used to fill in that end. The chain combines TRBV4 with TRBJ2-4, with TRBD2 identical over 9 bases. Germline loops: CDR1 LGHDT, CDR2 YNNKQL (reference sequence). The V and J ends lost 6 bases and 0 bases, in that order; junction bases with no gene match: 4. The CDR3 is made up of 15 amino acids. CDR3 amino acids: CASRRTGASQNTLYF. The sequenced CDR3 bases are TGTGCCAGCAGGCGGACTGGGGCTAGTCAAAACACCTTGTAC.

Turning to this clone: Each gene name is a mouse one. The read stops 1 residue short of the end of the CDR3; the missing end is completed from the germline J gene. This rearrangement joins TRBV3 to TRBJ1-4; 12 bases fit TRBD1. From germline, CDR1 is SNHLY and CDR2 FYNGKV (reference sequence). The CDR3 spans 15 residues. V lost 5 bases, J lost 3 bases, and 1 base stayed unmatched. The CDR3 DNA, read in part, is TGTGCCAGCAGCGGGACAGGGGGCCCCAACGAAAGATTATTT. The encoded protein is CASSGTGGPNERLF. The complete CDR3 sequence is CASSGTGGPNERLFF.

As to this clone: Gene names denote mouse genes. The read ends 1 residue before the CDR3 terminus; that terminus is restored from the germline J gene. V is TRBV13-1 and J is TRBJ2-3; 8 nucleotides match TRBD1. CDR1 NSHNY and CDR2 SYGAGN come from the germline V gene. After removal of 2 bases from V and 1 base from J, the junction contained 0 bases not matched to a gene. The CDR3 sequence is 14 residues long. CDR3 DNA (partial): TGTGCCAGCAGTGAGGGACAGGGTGCAGAAACGCTGTAT. Its translation: CASSEGQGAETLY. The whole CDR3 sequence is CASSEGQGAETLYF.

Within the sample, this clone is medium-sized. Genes here carry mouse names. Read sequence stops 1 residue before the CDR3 end, and the germline J gene provides the missing end. This chain uses TRBV26 with TRBJ1-3; no definite D call. From germline, CDR1 is KGHPV and CDR2 FQNQEV (reference sequence). V dropped 1 base and J dropped 0 bases, with 4 bases sitting between them. The CDR3 contains 14 residues. The CDR3 is CASSLWYSGNTLYF. The CDR3 bases that were read are TGTGCCAGCAGTCTGTGGTATTCTGGAAATACGCTCTAT.

To note about this clone: Gene labels here are mouse ones. The sequence runs out 1 residue before the end of the CDR3; the remainder is reconstructed from the germline J gene. This chain uses TRBV5 with TRBJ1-1; D gene ambiguous. There are 12 residues in the CDR3. Looked up from germline, CDR1 is LGHNA and CDR2 is YNLKQL (reference sequence). V was clipped by 2 bases and J by 1 base, with 2 bases between them. The sequenced CDR3 bases are TGTGCCAGCAGCCAAATAAACACAGAAGTCTTC. Its translation is CASSQINTEVF. In full, the CDR3 reads CASSQINTEVFF.

This clone was seen a handful of times. Gene names and germline refer to mouse. The read gets to within 1 residue of the CDR3 end, and the germline J gene fills in the rest. This sequence joins TRBV19 and TRBJ2-3; D assignment may be TRBD1 or TRBD2 (5 bases each). CDR3 length equals 12 residues. The germline gives CDR1 FNHDT, CDR2 SITEND (reference sequence). The V and J ends lost 6 bases and 3 bases respectively, with 8 bases between them. The CDR3 sequence: CASKRGAETLYF. CDR3 bases read: TGTGCCAGCAAAAGGGGCGCAGAAACGCTGTAT.

Remarks on this clone: All gene names here are mouse names. The sequence runs out 1 residue before the end of the CDR3; the remainder is reconstructed from the germline J gene. The genes are TRBV20 and TRBJ1-2, with 7 bases that match TRBD1. The V and J ends lost 0 bases and 0 bases, in that order; junction bases with no gene match: 4. This CDR3 has 15 residues. Germline CDR1 reads GFQATS; CDR2 reads STVNSAI. This CDR3 is CGARDFGQANSDYTF. The DNA read from the CDR3 is TGTGGTGCTAGGGATTTTGGACAGGCAAACTCCGACTACACC.

Remarks on this clone: This could be a read error, since a much larger clone is one nucleotide away. The genes are named according to mouse. The CDR3 end falls 1 residue outside the read, so it is completed with the germline J gene. The identical CDR3 is also encoded by other nucleotide sequences in the sample. V usage is TRBV3 and J usage is TRBJ2-7, with D hard to call. CDR3 length equals 12 residues. Trimming stripped 5 bases from V and 0 bases from J, with 5 bases between. Germline V lookup: CDR1 SNHLY, CDR2 FYNGKV (reference sequence). The sequenced part of the CDR3 DNA is TGTGCCAGCAGCCCCAGCTCCTATGAACAGTAC. Protein: CASSPSSYEQY. The full CDR3 reads CASSPSSYEQYF.

Points on this clone: Gene names denote mouse genes. The CDR3 extends 1 residue past the end of the read, so its final part is completed from the germline J gene. This chain links TRBV26 with TRBJ1-1; the match to TRBD1 covers 11 bases. The CDR3 is made up of 14 amino acids. CDR1 is KGHPV, CDR2 FQNQEV, per germline (reference sequence). After removal of 6 bases from V and 4 bases from J, the junction contained 4 bases not matched to a gene. Incomplete CDR3 DNA: TGTGCCAGCAGGTCCGGGACAGGGGGCACAGAAGTCTTC. Encoded protein: CASRSGTGGTEVF. The full CDR3 sequence reads CASRSGTGGTEVFF.

This clone counts as medium-sized. Any gene name here is a mouse gene name. The read terminates 1 residue ahead of where the CDR3 ends, so the germline J gene completes it. The J gene is TRBJ1-2, the V gene TRBV20; 9 bases line up with TRBD1. The V gene end was trimmed by 1 base and the J gene end by 1 base; junction bases not matched to a gene: 7. The CDR3 totals 16 residues. CDR1 is GFQATS and CDR2 is STVNSAI in the germline V gene. CDR3 sequence reads: CGARARRDRENSDYTF. The part of the CDR3 DNA that was read is TGTGGTGCTAGGGCCCGCAGGGACAGGGAAAACTCCGACTACACC.

Regarding this clone: Possible read error: a much larger clone is one base away. Genes and germline come from the mouse. The CDR3 end falls 1 residue outside the read, so it is completed with the germline J gene. This sequence joins TRBV23 and TRBJ2-3; the listed D gene, TRBD2, was not tested against the DNA. The CDR3 length is 15 residues. The germline V gene has CDR1 KGHTA and CDR2 FQNQQP. CDR3 residues: CSSSQPGFSAETLYF. The CDR3 DNA, read in part, is TGCTCCAGCAGTCAACCTGGGTTTAGTGCAGAAACGCTGTAT.

Of note for this clone: The germline and genes are mouse ones. The CDR3 bases that were read are TGTGCCAGCAGCCTCAGGGGGAACCAAGACACCCAGTAC. This translates into CASSLRGNQDTQY. The CDR3 reads in full as CASSLRGNQDTQYF. The chain recombines TRBV3 with TRBJ2-5; 7 positions agree with TRBD1. The read falls 1 residue short of the CDR3 end, and the missing part is taken from the germline J gene. The V and J ends lost 5 bases and 0 bases, in that order; junction bases with no gene match: 2. CDR3 size: 14 residues. Per the germline V gene, CDR1 is SNHLY and CDR2 is FYNGKV (reference sequence).

By share, this clone counts as medium-sized. Germline and genes: mouse. The observed sequence ends 1 residue before the CDR3 terminus, with the missing tail filled in from the germline J gene. The chain couples TRBV26 to TRBJ2-5, with D hard to call. The CDR3 is 14 amino acids. Trimming stripped 4 bases from V and 0 bases from J, with 8 bases between. Germline V gene lookup returns CDR1 KGHPV and CDR2 FQNQEV (reference sequence). CDR3 DNA (partial): TGTGCCAGCAGTCCGACAATTAACCAAGACACCCAGTAC. The encoded protein is CASSPTINQDTQY. The full CDR3 protein is CASSPTINQDTQYF.

In the case of this clone: Germline and genes here are mouse. Read sequence stops 1 residue before the CDR3 end, and the germline J gene provides the missing end. The chain links TRBV23 to TRBJ2-5. Germline V gives CDR1 KGHTA, CDR2 FQNQQP. This CDR3 is 15 amino acids long. The sequenced CDR3 bases are TGCTCCAGCAGTCAATACTCGGGAAGCCAAGACACCCAGTAC. Translation: CSSSQYSGSQDTQY. The CDR3, in full, reads CSSSQYSGSQDTQYF.

This clone is classed as medium-sized (0.01 to 0.1%). Gene labels here are mouse ones. The sequenced part of the CDR3 DNA is TGTGCCAGCAGTCTCAGGGTTAGAGGCACAGAAGTCTTC. It encodes CASSLRVRGTEVF. The full CDR3 is CASSLRVRGTEVFF. The genes are TRBV26 and TRBJ1-1, with a possible D match to TRBD1 (5 bases). With the read ending 1 residue before the CDR3 end, the germline J gene is used to fill in that end. V lost 3 bases to trimming and J lost 4 bases, with 12 bases between them. The CDR3 contains 14 residues. Germline loops: CDR1 KGHPV, CDR2 FQNQEV (reference sequence). Using reference TRBV26 and TRBJ1-1 for the parts outside the CDR3, the full variable domain is NSKVIQTPRYLVKGQGQKAKMRCIPEKGHPVVFWYQQNKNNEFKFLINFQNQEVLQQIDMTEKRFSAECPSNSPCSLEIQSSEAGDSALYLCASSLRVRGTEVFFGKGTRLTVV.

With respect to this clone: Gene names follow the mouse nomenclature. The read is 1 residue too short to cover the CDR3 end, so that end is filled in from the germline J gene. The J gene is TRBJ2-4, the V gene TRBV1, with 7 bases lining up with TRBD2. Germline V gene data show CDR1 as NSQYPW and CDR2 as LRSPGD (reference sequence). V was clipped by 1 base and J by 0 bases; unmatched bases: 7. The CDR3 is made up of 17 amino acids. This CDR3 is CTCSAARLGVSQNTLYF. Incomplete CDR3 DNA: TGCACCTGCAGTGCAGCCAGACTGGGTGTTAGTCAAAACACCTTGTAC.

A note on this clone: Gene names and germline match the mouse. Read sequence stops 1 residue before the CDR3 end, and the germline J gene provides the missing end. The chain couples TRBV3 to TRBJ2-4, with 7 bases lining up with TRBD1. The CDR3 spans 16 residues. Germline V lookup: CDR1 SNHLY, CDR2 FYNGKV (reference sequence). With 1 base clipped from V and 1 base from J, the junction kept 5 bases outside the gene matches. The CDR3 bases that were read are TGTGCCAGCAGCTTAGAACAGGGGAGGGGTCAAAACACCTTGTAC. This translates into CASSLEQGRGQNTLY. The full CDR3 protein reads CASSLEQGRGQNTLYF.

Comments on this clone: Genes here carry mouse names. The CDR3 DNA, read in part, is TGTGCCAGCAGAGGGAGTGCAGAAACGCTGTAT. It translates to CASRGSAETLY. The entire CDR3 is CASRGSAETLYF. The rearrangement links TRBV26 to TRBJ2-3; D is unresolved. The missing CDR3 end, 1 residue past where the read stops, is filled in from the germline J gene. CDR3 size: 12 residues. V lost 6 bases and J 0 bases, leaving 4 bases between the germline ends. The V gene's germline CDR1 is KGHPV and CDR2 FQNQEV (reference sequence).

Concerning this clone itself: Gene names and germline match the mouse. The CDR3 bases that were read are TGTGCTAGCAGTCCGGGACAGGGGGCAGAAGTCTTC. Protein: CASSPGQGAEVF. The whole CDR3 reads CASSPGQGAEVFF. The chain is built from TRBV29 and TRBJ1-1; 11 bases fit TRBD1. The missing CDR3 end, 1 residue past where the read stops, is filled in from the germline J gene. This CDR3 contains 13 residues. V was pared by 5 bases and J by 6 bases, with 2 bases of the junction left unmatched. Germline V lookup: CDR1 MSHET, CDR2 SYDVDS.